This TCR beta chain originates from a study of T cells in Graves' hyperthyroidism and ophthalmopathy. Broader study findings: With a median lead of around 6.7 months before onset, the model predicted ophthalmopathy.

RNA transcripts yielded amplified TCR beta CDR3 regions. With the HTBI primer set, the TCR CDR3 went through a first round of RT-PCR. A single record per CDR3 protein comes from TCRdb applying MiXCR to the multiplex PCR reads. The sample has 130,000 or so distinct CDR3 sequences, approximately 20% seen once. It was at first hyperthyroidism diagnosis, before any ophthalmopathy symptoms, that the blood sample was taken. This clonotype has a handful of counts. Its cognate antigen is unknown. Looked up from germline, CDR1 is SGHTA and CDR2 is FQGNSA. Between the trimmed V and J ends, which lost 10 bases and 6 bases, there was a span of 3 bases. The CDR3 is 9 amino acids.

The clonotype comes from a woman in her fifties or sixties with Graves' hyperthyroidism that later progressed to Graves' ophthalmopathy. Sequencing used blood. This chain uses TRBV7-2 with TRBJ2-2; no clear D gene. The CDR3 protein is CATSGELFF. CDR3 nucleotides: TGTGCCACCTCCGGGGAGCTGTTTTTT.